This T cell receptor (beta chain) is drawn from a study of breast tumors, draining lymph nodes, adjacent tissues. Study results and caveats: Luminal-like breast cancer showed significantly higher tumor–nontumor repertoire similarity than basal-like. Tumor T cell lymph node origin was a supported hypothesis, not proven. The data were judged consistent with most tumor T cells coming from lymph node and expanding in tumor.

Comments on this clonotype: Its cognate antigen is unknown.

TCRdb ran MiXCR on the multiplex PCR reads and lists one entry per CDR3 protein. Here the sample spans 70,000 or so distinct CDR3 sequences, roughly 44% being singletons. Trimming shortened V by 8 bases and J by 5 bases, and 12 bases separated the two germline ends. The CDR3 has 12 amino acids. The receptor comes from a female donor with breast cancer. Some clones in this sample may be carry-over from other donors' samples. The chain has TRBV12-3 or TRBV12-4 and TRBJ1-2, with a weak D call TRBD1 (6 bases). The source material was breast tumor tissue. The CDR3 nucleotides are TGTGCCAGCTCTGCGACAGGATATGGCTACACCTTC. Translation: CASSATGYGYTF.